One and the same sample provided the 16 T cell receptor beta chains below, sequenced in a study of T cell responses to AZD1222 COVID-19 vaccine. Data came from immunoSEQ multiplex PCR; TCRdb stores just in-frame clones and leaves some out. Of 100,000 to 150,000 clones in the sample, about 89% were seen once. The specimen comprised peripheral blood, sampled on day 0 of AZD1222 vaccination. The receptor source for this set is an adult in good health.

This clone was seen only once. The V and J genes are TRBV24-1 and TRBJ2-2, with no clear D. CDR1 is KGHDR, CDR2 SFDVKD, per germline. This CDR3 comprises 15 residues. Trimming took off 6 bases at V and 0 bases at J, with 10 bases between the two ends. CDR3 nucleotides: TGTGCCACCAGTCGCGGCTGGCCGAACACCGGGGAGCTGTTTTTT. Residues: CATSRGWPNTGELFF.

The chain recombines TRBV6-4 with TRBJ1-4; the match to TRBD1 covers 8 bases. CDR3 length: 15 residues. Germline V lookup: CDR1 MRHNA, CDR2 SNTAGT. Losses at the gene ends were 2 bases for V and 5 bases for J; bases not matched to a gene: 4. CDR3 sequence (DNA): TGTGCCAGCAGTGACGTGCAGGGGGCAAATGAAAAACTGTTTTTT. Its translation: CASSDVQGANEKLFF.

J is TRBJ2-7 and V is TRBV5-4; D may be TRBD2 (5 bases). The CDR3 length is 14 residues. Germline V gene data show CDR1 as SGHNT and CDR2 as YYREEE (reference sequence). The V end lost 4 bases, the J end lost 4 bases, and 15 bases lay between the germline ends. Here the CDR3 DNA reads TGTGCCAGCAGCGCGGACTCGGTTGGGTACGAGCAGTACTTC. Residues: CASSADSVGYEQYF.

The DNA of the CDR3 is TGTGCCAGTAGTGCCGCGGGACGGACGAACACCGGGGAGCTGTTTTTT. Translating it yields CASSAAGRTNTGELFF. The rearrangement joins TRBV19 to TRBJ2-2; D might be TRBD2 (6 bases). Germline V lookup: CDR1 LNHDA, CDR2 SQIVND (reference sequence). The CDR3 extends over 16 amino acids. Trimming cost V 5 bases and J 0 bases, with 13 bases left between them. The variable domain in full, completed from reference TRBV19 and TRBJ2-2, reads DGGITQSPKYLFRKEGQNVTLSCEQNLNHDAMYWYRQDPGQGLRLIYYSQIVNDFQKGDIAEGYSVSREKKESFPLTVTSAQKNPTAFYLCASSAAGRTNTGELFFGEGSRLTVL.

The V call is TRBV19, the J call TRBJ1-5, with D tentatively TRBD1 (5 bases). The CDR3 covers 11 residues. Trimming shortened V by 5 bases and J by 13 bases, and 12 bases separated the two germline ends. From germline, CDR1 is LNHDA and CDR2 SQIVND (reference sequence). The CDR3 DNA follows: TGTGCCAGTAGTTCGGGGACCCAGCAGCATTTT. Its protein product is CASSSGTQQHF.

The V gene is TRBV5-8, the J gene TRBJ1-6; D call uncertain. The CDR3 runs to 11 residues. Germline V CDR1 and CDR2: SGHTS, YDEGEE. Deletions cut 1 base from V and 9 bases from J, with 2 bases between. DNA for the CDR3: TGTGCCAGCAGCTTGCTTTCACCCCTCCACTTT. It encodes CASSLLSPLHF.

The rearrangement links TRBV28 to TRBJ1-1, with 8 bases that match TRBD1. V trimming: 5 bases; J trimming: 8 bases; junction bases outside the gene matches: 7. Germline lookup yields CDR1 MDHEN and CDR2 SYDVKM. The CDR3 is 13 residues long. The CDR3 sequence: CASSADRGPEAFF. CDR3 DNA sequence: TGTGCCAGCAGTGCCGACAGGGGCCCCGAAGCTTTCTTT.

This clone occurred once. The rearrangement uses TRBV6-1 and TRBJ1-4; 7 bases agree with TRBD1. The CDR3 totals 14 residues. Germline V CDR1 and CDR2: MNHNS, SASEGT. V lost 1 base and J lost 9; bases outside the gene matches: 5. The CDR3 nucleotides read TGTGCCAGCAGTGAAGGGACAGGTCACAAAAAACTGTTTTTT. Translation: CASSEGTGHKKLFF.

V usage is TRBV19 and J usage is TRBJ1-1, with D unclear. V was pared by 5 bases and J by 6 bases, with 7 bases between. The V gene's germline CDR1 is LNHDA and CDR2 SQIVND (reference sequence). There are 11 residues in the CDR3. The CDR3 loop is CASSRISEAFF. DNA for the CDR3: TGTGCCAGTAGTCGCATCTCTGAAGCTTTCTTT.

V usage is TRBV2 and J usage is TRBJ2-5; 12 bases map to TRBD1. The germline V gene has CDR1 SNHLY and CDR2 FYNNEI. Trimming at V came to 5 bases and at J to 4 bases, leaving 5 bases not matched to a gene. The CDR3 has 15 residues. Here the CDR3 DNA reads TGTGCCAGCAGTCTCCGGGACAGGGGGCTAGAGACCCAGTACTTC. Its protein is CASSLRDRGLETQYF.

This chain uses TRBV7-9 with TRBJ2-6; tentatively, D is TRBD1 (6 bases). V lost 3 bases and J lost 3, with 9 bases in between. This CDR3 contains 15 residues. Germline V gives CDR1 SEHNR, CDR2 FQNEAQ (reference sequence). CDR3 sequence: CASSFQGLGANVLTF. The CDR3 DNA follows: TGTGCCAGCAGCTTCCAGGGGCTTGGGGCCAACGTCCTGACTTTC.

The chain recombines TRBV15 with TRBJ1-2, with D unresolved. The V end was cut by 0 bases, the J end by 8 bases, with 16 bases between. CDR1 is LNHNV and CDR2 is YYDKDF in the germline V gene (reference sequence). The CDR3 totals 15 residues. CDR3 in DNA: TGTGCCACCAGCAGAGAGGCGGGAACCGGCTACGGCTACACCTTC. The encoded protein is CATSREAGTGYGYTF. The full variable domain, in which reference TRBV15 and TRBJ1-2 provide the parts outside the CDR3, is DAMVIQNPRYQVTQFGKPVTLSCSQTLNHNVMYWYQQKSSQAPKLLFHYYDKDFNNEADTPDNFQSRRPNTSFCFLDIRSPGLGDTAMYLCATSREAGTGYGYTFGSGTRLTVV.

The chain has TRBV6-5 and TRBJ2-3; possibly TRBD2 for D (5 bases). The germline gives CDR1 MNHEY, CDR2 SVGAGI. Trimming stripped 8 bases from V and 2 bases from J, with 11 bases between. This CDR3 has 13 amino acids. The DNA of the CDR3 is TGTGCCAGCCGGGGAAGCGCCACAGATACGCAGTATTTT. Its translation is CASRGSATDTQYF.

This chain joins TRBV7-3 and TRBJ2-1; 7 bases are a match to TRBD2. Trimming cost V 2 bases and J 4 bases; bases outside gene matches: 8. This CDR3 comprises 16 residues. Germline CDR1 reads SGHTA; CDR2 reads FQGTGA. The CDR3 DNA reads as TGTGCCAGCAGCTTATATCCGGGGGGTAATTACAATGAGCAGTTCTTC. Encoded protein: CASSLYPGGNYNEQFF.

The rearrangement links TRBV18 to TRBJ2-6, with D possibly matching TRBD1 (5 bases). Germline lookup yields CDR1 KGHSH and CDR2 LQKENI. V lost 1 base to trimming and J lost 4 bases, with 11 bases between them. The CDR3 consists of 16 residues. Here the CDR3 DNA reads TGTGCCAGCTCACCACAGCTTGGGGCCGGGGCCAACGTCCTGACTTTC. Translation: CASSPQLGAGANVLTF.

The gene calls are TRBV6-5 and TRBJ1-5, with a possible D match to TRBD1 (5 bases). Trimming cost V 6 bases and J 4 bases, with 13 bases left between them. This CDR3 is built from 14 residues. Germline loops: CDR1 MNHEY, CDR2 SVGAGI. The CDR3 nucleotides read TGTGCCAGCAGCACAATGGGGGGGAATCAGCCCCAGCATTTT. As protein: CASSTMGGNQPQHF.